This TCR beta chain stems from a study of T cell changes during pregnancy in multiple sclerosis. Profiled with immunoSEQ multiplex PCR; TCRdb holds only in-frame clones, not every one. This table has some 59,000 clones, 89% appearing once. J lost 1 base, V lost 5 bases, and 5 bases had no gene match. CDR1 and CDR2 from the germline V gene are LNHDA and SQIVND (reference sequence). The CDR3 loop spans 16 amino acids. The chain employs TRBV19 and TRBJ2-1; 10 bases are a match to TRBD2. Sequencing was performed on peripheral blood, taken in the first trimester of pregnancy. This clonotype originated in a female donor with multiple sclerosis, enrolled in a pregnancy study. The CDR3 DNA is TGTGCCAGTAGTGTCAGAGCGGGGGGGTCCTACAATGAGCAGTTCTTC. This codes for CASSVRAGGSYNEQFF.